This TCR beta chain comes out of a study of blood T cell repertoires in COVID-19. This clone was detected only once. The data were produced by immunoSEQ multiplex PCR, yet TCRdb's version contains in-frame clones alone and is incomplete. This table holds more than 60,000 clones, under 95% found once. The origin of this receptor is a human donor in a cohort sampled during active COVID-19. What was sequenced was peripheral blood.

This chain's CDR3 is CASSRDRGSSGNTIYF. The CDR3 nucleotides read TGTGCCAGCAGCCGGGACAGGGGTAGCTCTGGAAACACCATATATTTT. J is TRBJ1-3 and V is TRBV5-4; 10 bases are shared with TRBD1. This CDR3 is built from 16 residues. With V trimmed by 4 bases and J by 0 bases, 4 bases remained unmatched. Germline V gene sequence: CDR1 SGHNT, CDR2 YYREEE (reference sequence).